This entry lists 27 T cell receptor beta chains sequenced from one sample in a study of T cell responses to AZD1222 COVID-19 vaccine. Here immunoSEQ multiplex PCR was the method, and the copy in TCRdb shows in-frame clones only, minus some. The profile shows some 99,000 clones, over 80% of them singletons. The source was peripheral blood, collected on day 0 of AZD1222 vaccination. These TCRs come from an adult in good health.

This chain links TRBV4-3 with TRBJ1-1; the D is unclear. The germline V and J ends were trimmed by 4 bases and 4 bases, with 10 bases remaining between them. The CDR3 spans 13 residues. Germline CDR1 is LGHNA and CDR2 is YSLEER. The CDR3 protein is CASSLQQSTEAFF. The CDR3 DNA follows: TGCGCCAGCAGCCTTCAACAGAGCACTGAAGCTTTCTTT.

The V and J genes are TRBV5-4 and TRBJ2-7; a weak D match, TRBD1 (6 bases). With 4 bases removed from V and 11 bases from J, the gap between germline ends came to 16 bases. The CDR3 spans 12 residues. Germline V CDR1 and CDR2: SGHNT, YYREEE (reference sequence). CDR3 DNA sequence: TGTGCCAGCAGCCCGGATAGGGGGTGGGAGTACTTC. Translation: CASSPDRGWEYF.

This chain links TRBV5-1 with TRBJ1-6; D call uncertain. The CDR3 covers 15 residues. Deletions cut 0 bases from V and 7 bases from J, with 11 bases between. The germline gives CDR1 SGHRS, CDR2 YFSETQ. CDR3 DNA: TGCGCCAGCAGCTTGGTGTGGCAGGCCAATTCACCCCTCCACTTT. Encoded protein: CASSLVWQANSPLHF.

The chain carries TRBV7-9 and TRBJ1-6; possible D gene TRBD1, 6 bases. Germline assignment: CDR1 SEHNR and CDR2 FQNEAQ (reference sequence). The CDR3 is 17 residues long. The ends were cut back, 0 bases at V and 6 bases at J, with 15 bases in the middle. The CDR3 spells CASSLAPGAPSNSPLHF. The CDR3 nucleotides read TGTGCCAGCAGCTTAGCGCCGGGGGCTCCTTCTAATTCACCCCTCCACTTT.

The CDR3 sequence: CASSLGQGARKEKLFF. For the CDR3, the DNA is TGTGCCAGCAGTCTCGGACAGGGGGCAAGGAAGGAAAAACTGTTTTTT. V usage is TRBV11-2 and J usage is TRBJ1-4; 11 bases are a match to TRBD1. The CDR3 is 16 amino acids. Germline CDR1 is SGHAT and CDR2 is FQNNGV. Trimming took 6 bases from V and 8 from J; bases not matched to a gene: 11.

This clone was counted once. The chain joins TRBV5-5 to TRBJ1-2, with TRBD1 matching over 9 bases. The V gene's germline CDR1 is SGHKS and CDR2 YYEKEE (reference sequence). The J segment lost 2 bases and the V segment lost 6 bases, leaving 8 bases of the junction unmatched. The CDR3 has 15 amino acids. This chain's CDR3 is CASNIQGAGNYGYTF. The CDR3 DNA follows: TGTGCCAGCAACATACAGGGGGCCGGGAACTATGGCTACACCTTC.

The CDR3 DNA sequence: TGTGCCAGCAGACTTCAAACCGGCTATGGCTACACCTTC. This gives the protein CASRLQTGYGYTF. This chain joins TRBV6-5 and TRBJ1-2; D gene uncertain. V dropped 6 bases and J dropped 4 bases, with 12 bases sitting between them. This CDR3 contains 13 residues. Germline V CDR1 and CDR2: MNHEY, SVGAGI.

This chain connects TRBV6-5 to TRBJ1-2; 8 positions match TRBD1. Trimming removed 4 bases from V and 5 bases from J; junction bases left unmatched: 3. The CDR3 runs 13 residues. Germline V gene lookup returns CDR1 MNHEY and CDR2 SVGAGI. The CDR3 reads CASSSDRGYGYTF. The CDR3 nucleotides are TGTGCCAGCAGTTCCGACAGGGGATATGGCTACACCTTC.

J is TRBJ1-1 and V is TRBV4-1; D remains ambiguous. CDR3 length: 15 amino acids. CDR1 is MGHRA and CDR2 is YSYEKL in the germline V gene. Trimming took off 1 base at V and 0 bases at J, with 9 bases between the two ends. The CDR3 region is CASSQVFNLNTEAFF. CDR3 DNA: TGCGCCAGCAGCCAAGTGTTCAACTTGAACACTGAAGCTTTCTTT.

The chain carries TRBV12-3 or TRBV12-4 and TRBJ1-6, with D hard to call. V lost 5 bases, J lost 7 bases, and 9 bases lay in between. CDR3 length: 13 amino acids. Here the CDR3 DNA reads TGTGCCAGCAGTCCCCCTTACAATTCACCCCTCCACTTT. As protein: CASSPPYNSPLHF.

The chain has TRBV27 and TRBJ1-1, with D unclear. There are 15 residues in the CDR3. The V end lost 2 bases, the J end lost 4 bases, and 14 bases lay between the germline ends. From germline, CDR1 is MNHEY and CDR2 SMNVEV (reference sequence). CDR3 region: CASSLMIGVGTEAFF. The CDR3 DNA sequence: TGTGCCAGCAGTTTAATGATTGGTGTTGGCACTGAAGCTTTCTTT.

V gene TRBV5-5 combines with J gene TRBJ1-2; D ambiguous. The germline V gene has CDR1 SGHKS and CDR2 YYEKEE (reference sequence). The CDR3 contains 13 residues. Trimming removed 3 bases from V and 6 bases from J, with 12 bases in between. CDR3 sequence reads: CASSSEERHGYTF. The CDR3 nucleotides read TGTGCCAGCAGCTCGGAGGAGAGGCATGGCTACACCTTC.

The rearrangement uses TRBV6-6 and TRBJ2-3; 9 positions agree with TRBD2. The CDR3 length is 14 residues. The V gene's germline CDR1 is MNHNY and CDR2 SVGAGI (reference sequence). V shed 3 bases and J 6 bases; nucleotides not matched to a gene: 4. The CDR3, as DNA: TGTGCCAGCAGTTATGTGGCGGGGGGGGATACGCAGTATTTT. Its protein product is CASSYVAGGDTQYF.

The chain is built from TRBV10-3 and TRBJ2-1; the D gene is possibly TRBD1 (6 bases). V was clipped by 9 bases and J by 5 bases, with 11 bases between them. CDR3 length: 12 amino acids. CDR1 is ENHRY, CDR2 SYGVKD, per germline. Here the CDR3 reads CAILDRDNEQFF. The CDR3 DNA follows: TGTGCCATATTGGACAGAGACAATGAGCAGTTCTTC.

The V and J genes are TRBV18 and TRBJ1-2, with D tentatively TRBD1 (6 bases). There are 14 residues in the CDR3. Trimming left V 3 bases short and J 6 bases short, with 14 bases between. Germline V gives CDR1 KGHSH, CDR2 LQKENI. CDR3 protein: CASSPPGRGNGYTF. The CDR3 nucleotides read TGTGCCAGCTCACCCCCCGGCAGGGGCAATGGCTACACCTTC.

This clone was picked up one time. The chain combines TRBV19 with TRBJ2-3; 12 bases align to TRBD2. Losses at the gene ends were 7 bases for V and 2 bases for J; bases not matched to a gene: 7. The CDR3 length is 16 residues. Germline V gene data show CDR1 as LNHDA and CDR2 as SQIVND (reference sequence). CDR3 sequence: CASKKLAGGTTDTQYF. In DNA, the CDR3 is TGTGCCAGTAAAAAACTAGCGGGGGGTACCACAGATACGCAGTATTTT.

This chain links TRBV15 with TRBJ1-1; no clear D. V lost 0 bases to trimming and J lost 3 bases, with 5 bases between them. The CDR3 totals 13 residues. Per germline, CDR1 LNHNV and CDR2 YYDKDF (reference sequence). The chain's CDR3 is CATSRDLHTEAFF. The CDR3 DNA follows: TGTGCCACCAGCAGAGATCTCCACACTGAAGCTTTCTTT.

This chain joins TRBV3-1 (or the pseudogene TRBV3-2) and TRBJ1-4; D ambiguous. Per germline, CDR1 LGHDT and CDR2 YNNKEL (reference sequence). CDR3 length: 12 residues. V was shortened by 4 bases and J by 11 bases, with 11 bases between the two germline ends. CDR3 DNA sequence: TGTGCCAGCAGCCTGAGGAGTGGGAAACTGTTTTTT. This sequence encodes CASSLRSGKLFF.

The chain recombines TRBV6-5 with TRBJ1-3; D unresolved. Looked up from germline, CDR1 is MNHEY and CDR2 is SVGAGI. Trimming pared 6 bases from V and 3 bases from J, leaving 15 bases between. The CDR3 has 15 amino acids. The DNA of the CDR3 is TGTGCCAGCAGCTTAGCGGGCGCCGGTGGAAACACCATATATTTT. Residues: CASSLAGAGGNTIYF.

This CDR3 reads CASSPQGGTTEAFF. CDR3 DNA: TGTGCCAGCTCACCCCAGGGGGGGACCACTGAAGCTTTCTTT. The chain joins TRBV18 to TRBJ1-1, with 7 bases fitting TRBD1. The CDR3 runs to 14 residues. Germline V gene lookup returns CDR1 KGHSH and CDR2 LQKENI. The V and J ends lost 3 bases and 4 bases, in that order; junction bases with no gene match: 5. Looking up the rest from reference TRBV18 and TRBJ1-1 gives the full variable domain: NAGVMQNPRHLVRRRGQEARLRCSPMKGHSHVYWYRQLPEEGLKFMVYLQKENIIDESGMPKERFSAEFPKEGPSILRIQQVVRGDSAAYFCASSPQGGTTEAFFGQGTRLTVV.

The chain carries TRBV5-1 and TRBJ2-5; D is unresolved. The CDR3 is made up of 12 amino acids. Germline lookup yields CDR1 SGHRS and CDR2 YFSETQ. V lost 3 bases and J 0 bases, leaving 3 bases between the germline ends. CDR3 region: CASSWDQETQYF. CDR3 DNA: TGCGCCAGCAGCTGGGACCAAGAGACCCAGTACTTC.

The genes are TRBV18 and TRBJ2-5, with 9 bases aligning to TRBD1. V dropped 0 bases and J dropped 4; count of bases not matched to a gene: 3. Germline lookup yields CDR1 KGHSH and CDR2 LQKENI. This CDR3 is built from 15 residues. The CDR3, as DNA: TGTGCCAGCTCACCACCGACAGGGGGTAGAGAGACCCAGTACTTC. Translating it yields CASSPPTGGRETQYF.

This sequence joins TRBV10-1 and TRBJ2-1; TRBD2 matches 7 bases. The CDR3 length is 14 residues. With 8 bases clipped from V and 9 bases from J, the junction kept 13 bases outside the gene matches. Germline V lookup: CDR1 WNHNN, CDR2 SYGVQD (reference sequence). The CDR3 region is CASSRGGRSSEQFF. In DNA, the CDR3 is TGCGCCAGCTCTCGCGGCGGGAGATCTAGTGAGCAGTTCTTC.

J is TRBJ2-7 and V is TRBV18; D may be TRBD1 or TRBD2 (5 bases each). CDR1 and CDR2 (germline): KGHSH, LQKENI. This CDR3 has 14 residues. The V and J ends lost 4 bases and 0 bases respectively, with 10 bases between them. The CDR3 DNA is TGTGCCAGCTCACGGGACGCTAACTCCTACGAGCAGTACTTC. Translating it yields CASSRDANSYEQYF.

The chain uses TRBV7-9 and TRBJ1-1, with a tentative D call TRBD1 (5 bases). Looked up from germline, CDR1 is SEHNR and CDR2 is FQNEAQ (reference sequence). The V and J ends lost 3 bases and 1 base respectively, with 6 bases between them. The CDR3 sequence is 13 residues long. The CDR3 bases are TGTGCCAGCAGCTTTCAGGGGAACACTGAAGCTTTCTTT. Protein product: CASSFQGNTEAFF.

The J gene is TRBJ2-3, the V gene TRBV11-2, with 9 bases fitting TRBD2. The trim removed 5 bases at V and 5 bases at J, leaving 14 bases unmatched. The CDR3 extends over 17 amino acids. Germline V lookup: CDR1 SGHAT, CDR2 FQNNGV. The CDR3 reads CASSPDRAGGGQDTQYF. The CDR3 DNA reads TGTGCCAGCAGCCCCGACCGGGCGGGGGGGGGCCAAGATACGCAGTATTTT.

This clone has only one observation. The chain is built from TRBV30 and TRBJ1-5; no clear D. V was trimmed by 0 bases and J by 7 bases, leaving 10 bases between them. The CDR3 contains 13 residues. Germline V gene lookup returns CDR1 GTSNPN and CDR2 SVGIG (reference sequence). The CDR3 loop reads CAWSVLGRQPQHF. DNA of the CDR3: TGTGCCTGGAGTGTACTTGGTCGGCAGCCCCAGCATTTT.